This TCR beta chain was identified during a study of shared clonotypes between healthy human individuals. The CDR3 runs to 14 residues. The germline CDR1 and CDR2 sequences are LNHDA and SQIVND (reference sequence). With 7 bases clipped from V and 5 bases from J, the junction kept 10 bases outside the gene matches. Terminally differentiated effector memory CD45RA+ cells were left out of the naive CD8 fraction, which was CD45RO-negative and positively selected for CCR7. TCRdb keeps only in-frame clones here, not all; method: immunoSEQ multiplex PCR. The profile covers around 2.1 million clones, with about 93% appearing a single time and about 1.5% taken by the ten largest.

The rearrangement links TRBV19 to TRBJ1-1, with 7 bases fitting TRBD1. Sequencing was performed on naive CD8+ T cells from PBMCs. The origin of this receptor is a man between 18 and 35 years old in good health. Some clones in this sample may be carry-over from other donors' samples. The CDR3 DNA follows: TGTGCCAGTACTCCGAGGGGGCCGGGGACTGAAGCTTTCTTT. It specifies CASTPRGPGTEAFF.